The source of this T cell receptor (beta chain) is a study of spatial heterogeneity in lung cancer. Overall study context: An average of more than ten raw reads was observed per unique TCR and UMI combination.

TCR cDNA molecules were tagged individually, and each one carried a unique molecular identifier. Using its own MiXCR run on the 5' RACE reads, TCRdb lists one record per CDR3 protein. Among roughly 39,000 distinct CDR3 sequences, roughly 7.1% were seen once, and the ten largest hold about two fifths. J was trimmed by 0 bases and V by 5 bases; bases with no gene match: 6. The germline V gene encodes CDR1 SGHAT and CDR2 FQNNGV. The CDR3 contains 15 residues. Time point: sample taken at primary tumor resection. The sequenced material consisted of unsorted whole RNA from tumor, nontumor lung or frozen PBMC. Donors were some 72 untreated early-stage non-small cell lung cancer patients. Study outcomes and limitations: Detection of ubiquitous tumor TCRs in blood was higher at resection than follow-up.

At least ten counts were recorded for this clonotype. Its specificity is not known. This rearrangement joins TRBV11-2 to TRBJ1-1; TRBD1 agrees at 7 bases. This sample comprised PBMCs, obtained at surgery. The origin of this receptor is a female donor with early-stage non-small cell lung cancer. The chain's CDR3 is CASSDRDSMNTEAFF. The CDR3 DNA sequence: TGTGCCAGCAGCGACAGGGACAGCATGAACACTGAAGCTTTCTTT.